This TCR beta chain was found in a study of T cells expressing NK-cell markers. Study details: Cells sorted as CD3+CD56+NKG2C+, CD3+CD56+NKG2C- and CD3+CD56-NKG2C+ T cells supplied the TCR beta repertoires. General study findings and limits: About 1.0-8% of CD8+ T cells in a handful of donors belonged to dominant NKG2C+ clonotypes. Similarly, these clonotypes led the CD3+CD56-NKG2C+ fraction as well in a few donors.

The germline V gene has CDR1 SEHNR and CDR2 FQNEAQ (reference sequence). The CDR3 has 11 amino acids. TCRdb re-called the 5' RACE reads and shows each CDR3 protein once, DNA omitted. The sample is made up of over 250,000 distinct CDR3 sequences, and the top ten hold around 4% of it. Note on this clonotype: The antigen remains undetermined.

The clonotype comes from a woman between 18 and 69 years old in good health. Sequenced input: blood T cells: a sorted CD56 or NKG2C T cell subset, CD4+ or CD8+ T cells, or bulk PBMC T cells (not recorded which). The chain couples TRBV7-9 to TRBJ1-1. The CDR3 here is CASRSGTEAFF.